The 15 T cell receptor beta chains below were found in one sample sequenced in a study of regulatory T cells in long-lasting Graves disease. Time point described: newly diagnosed GD, antithyroid drugs for less than 3 months. Generation of the TCR library employed RNA extracted from PBMCs. Researchers made TCR beta libraries by using iRepertoire HTBI primers and running Arm-PCR on CDR3 regions. TCRdb reprocessed the multiplex PCR reads via MiXCR and lists one record per CDR3 protein. This table has hundreds of thousands of distinct CDR3 sequences, roughly 15% appearing once. Separately, the same data were catalogued under a study of T cells in Graves' hyperthyroidism and ophthalmopathy.

This material consisted of peripheral blood mononuclear cells (PBMCs), taken at new diagnosis, from a patient treated with antithyroid drugs. These TCRs come from a woman under 40 with Graves disease.

This clonotype showed up many times. This rearrangement joins TRBV2 to TRBJ1-1; D is unresolved. The V and J ends lost 4 bases and 1 base respectively, with 10 bases between them. This CDR3 has 14 residues. Germline-derived CDR1 and CDR2 are SNHLY and FYNNEI. The CDR3, as DNA: TGTGCCAGCAGTGTCCTTGGCGCGAACACTGAAGCTTTCTTT. Translated: CASSVLGANTEAFF.

This clonotype has a count of ten or more. The chain carries TRBV6-9 and TRBJ2-3; D is ambiguous. V shed 3 bases and J shed 9 bases, with 7 bases lying between them. The CDR3 consists of 11 residues. Germline lookup yields CDR1 MNHGY and CDR2 SVAAGI. The CDR3 spells CASSYGATQYF. For the CDR3, the DNA is TGTGCCAGCAGTTACGGAGCGACGCAGTATTTT.

This clonotype was seen at least ten times. The chain has TRBV14 and TRBJ1-1; D not certain. Germline V gene data show CDR1 as SGHDN and CDR2 as FVKESK. The V and J ends lost 0 bases and 4 bases respectively, with 9 bases between them. The CDR3 length is 14 residues. This CDR3 reads CASSQDRSVTEAFF. In nucleotides, the CDR3 is TGTGCCAGCAGCCAAGACAGAAGTGTCACTGAAGCTTTCTTT.

The chain combines TRBV12-3 or TRBV12-4 with TRBJ1-2; no firm D call. The CDR3 loop spans 12 amino acids. The V end was cut by 7 bases, the J end by 5 bases, with 11 bases between. In DNA, the CDR3 is TGTGCCAGCAATTTGGGCTCATATGGCTACACCTTC. Translated, it gives CASNLGSYGYTF.

In this sample, this clonotype turned up many times. The genes are TRBV9 and TRBJ1-6; D unresolved. V gave up 0 bases and J gave up 3 bases, with 10 bases separating them. The CDR3 has 16 residues. CDR1 is SGDLS, CDR2 YYNGEE, per germline. The CDR3 protein is CASSVDGQSYNSPLHF. The CDR3 DNA sequence: TGTGCCAGCAGCGTAGACGGGCAAAGCTATAATTCACCCCTCCACTTT.

This chain joins TRBV7-9 and TRBJ1-1; D is ambiguous. Germline-derived CDR1 and CDR2 are SEHNR and FQNEAQ (reference sequence). There are 14 residues in the CDR3. Trimming left V 3 bases short and J 2 bases short, with 10 bases between. The CDR3 sequence is CASSFTGNNTEAFF. The CDR3 coding sequence is TGTGCCAGCAGCTTTACCGGGAATAACACTGAAGCTTTCTTT.

This clonotype was observed at least ten times. The rearrangement links TRBV24-1 to TRBJ2-1, with D perhaps matching TRBD1 (7 bases). Trimming took 2 bases from V and 5 from J, leaving 18 bases between them. The CDR3 length is 17 residues. Germline V gene sequence: CDR1 KGHDR, CDR2 SFDVKD. The CDR3 spells CATSDSRRGRTDNEQFF. The CDR3 DNA reads TGTGCCACCAGTGATTCTAGGAGGGGGCGGACAGACAATGAGCAGTTCTTC.

This clonotype was found many times. The chain joins TRBV12-3 or TRBV12-4 to TRBJ1-2; no reliable D call. The CDR3 covers 14 residues. Between the trimmed V and J ends, which lost 5 bases and 4 bases, there was a span of 14 bases. The CDR3 nucleotides read TGTGCCAGCAGTCACCTTCGGGATGGCTATGGCTACACCTTC. Protein product: CASSHLRDGYGYTF.

Ten or more counts support this clonotype. CDR3 in DNA: TGCGCCAGCAGCTTGGGGGACTACAGCAATCAGCCCCAGCATTTT. Its protein product is CASSLGDYSNQPQHF. The V gene is TRBV5-1, the J gene TRBJ1-5; TRBD1 might be the D (5 bases). Trimming removed 0 bases from V and 1 base from J, with 8 bases in between. From germline, CDR1 is SGHRS and CDR2 YFSETQ. The CDR3 is 15 residues long.

This clonotype was seen at least ten times. This rearrangement joins TRBV28 to TRBJ2-4; D gene ambiguous. Per the germline V gene, CDR1 is MDHEN and CDR2 is SYDVKM. The CDR3 runs to 16 residues. Trimming cost V 3 bases and J 0 bases, with 12 bases left between them. The CDR3 is CASSFRGVVAKNIQYF. CDR3 DNA: TGTGCCAGCAGTTTCAGAGGTGTGGTAGCCAAAAACATTCAGTACTTC.

The chain links TRBV9 to TRBJ1-2; TRBD1 aligns across 9 bases. Trimming removed 1 base from V and 8 bases from J; junction bases left unmatched: 9. Looked up from germline, CDR1 is SGDLS and CDR2 is YYNGEE. This CDR3 is built from 15 residues. The CDR3 here is CASSVTGGQGLGYTF. In DNA form, the CDR3 reads TGTGCCAGCAGCGTAACTGGGGGACAGGGCCTCGGCTACACCTTC.

There are a few counts of this clonotype. A much larger clone differs from this one at a single base, so this may be a read error. This sequence joins TRBV6-1 and TRBJ1-2; D is unclear. Trimming pared 5 bases from V and 7 bases from J, leaving 11 bases between. CDR1 is MNHNS, CDR2 SASEGT, per germline. CDR3 size: 12 residues. CDR3 loop: CASSHPDVGYTF. The CDR3 coding sequence is TGTGCCAGCAGTCACCCGGACGTTGGCTACACCTTC.

This clonotype was observed at least ten times. The CDR3: CSARVRGANYGYTF. The CDR3 region has the DNA TGCAGTGCCCGAGTAAGGGGGGCTAACTATGGCTACACCTTC. The chain has TRBV20-1 and TRBJ1-2, with D possibly being TRBD1 (6 bases). The V gene lost 6 bases and the J gene lost 0 bases, with 14 bases spanning the gap. Germline CDR1 is DFQATT and CDR2 is SNEGSKA (reference sequence). CDR3 size: 14 residues.

This clonotype was found many times. This rearrangement joins TRBV7-9 to TRBJ2-3; TRBD2 might be the D (6 bases). Trimming left V 5 bases short and J 2 bases short, with 17 bases between. Germline values: CDR1 SEHNR, CDR2 FQNEAQ (reference sequence). This CDR3 is built from 16 residues. The CDR3 is CASSPDPGANTDTQYF. CDR3 DNA sequence: TGTGCCAGCAGCCCCGATCCGGGAGCAAACACAGATACGCAGTATTTT.

This chain joins TRBV11-3 and TRBJ2-7; 10 bases map to TRBD2. The CDR3 has 15 residues. With V trimmed by 8 bases and J by 6 bases, 13 bases remained unmatched. CDR1 is SGHNT, CDR2 YENEEA, per germline. CDR3 protein: CASSPQREGPLEQYF. DNA for the CDR3: TGTGCCAGCTCACCCCAGCGGGAGGGCCCCCTCGAGCAGTACTTC.